The following is a TCR beta chain sequence with its context. Its antigen target is currently unknown. Base-call qualities are not available, and no considerably larger clone is one nucleotide away. In the first month after transplant, blood samples were collected up to 4 times, and after that at least monthly when available. This sample was included in a study of graft-versus-host responses after intestinal transplantation (dated by TCRdb to about 2021). Background on the whole study: Multivisceral, liver-intestinal, or isolated intestinal transplants were received by the recipients. Graft-versus-host and host-versus-graft alloreactive T cell clones were tracked in the graft, circulation and bone marrow after intestinal transplantation using bulk TCR-beta CDR3 sequencing. Donor T cell macrochimerism was defined as a peak of at least 4% donor T cells among recipient peripheral blood mononuclear cells. Every recipient was given anti-thymocyte globulin induction, then maintenance tacrolimus and steroids for approximately 3 years. Alloreactive clones were identified by sequencing pre-transplant mixed lymphocyte reaction products and comparing these products with unstimulated pre-transplant donor and recipient T cells. Samples from a few later patients were sequenced in-house on an Illumina MiSeq with MiXCR processing rather than by the commercial service. The cohort enrolled about two dozen intestinal transplant recipients, one of whom was a retransplant, and 3 patients without pretransplant specimens were excluded. Overall study results and their limits: Early after transplant, peak levels of circulating GvH clones were found to be associated with declines in HvG clones. Patients with donor T cell macrochimerism had high GvH to HvG T cell clonal ratios in their allografts. Conclusions were limited by the relatively low number and heterogeneity of intestinal transplant patients. GvH clones were detected in recipient bone marrow, and some of these GvH clones were observed earlier in ileal mucosa or blood, consistent with an intestinal mucosal origin.

Libraries were constructed by the immunoSEQ multiplex PCR assay. For most patients, genomic DNA was subjected to high-throughput TCR-beta CDR3 sequencing by Adaptive Biotechnologies. Per the source publication's procedure: TCR sequencing data for roughly 18 patients were retrieved from Adaptive's ImmunoSEQ software; three other patients were processed with MiXCR and VDJtools. CDR3 nucleotide sequences shared between donor and recipient were removed because their origin could not be assigned. Alloreactive clones required at least 2-fold expansion over unstimulated cells and minimum CFSE-low frequency of 0.002% (template counts) or 0.001% (read counts). Mappable clones were those detected in sequenced pre-transplant spleen, lymph node, or MLR CFSE-low populations of the donor or recipient. The cumulative frequency of alloreactive clones was calculated as a percentage of all sequences, weighted by copy number. Imported from immuneACCESS, the table was reduced by TCRdb to in-frame sequences with V and J called. These copies leave out some clones; in studies compared against another copy, an unresolved V gene accounts for under half, and the cause of the remainder is not known. That table furnishes V, J and clone size, whereas the DNA furnished D and trimming. This sample lists some 15,000 clones; around 96% were detected once. Clones ranked in the top ten supply 0.65% to 0.9% of the sample.

Taken from cysteine to phenylalanine, the CDR3 has 13 residues. Only the CDR3 DNA is retained, 39 bases long and in frame from the first base. The V end loses 3 bases and the J end loses 1 base, and a stretch of 6 bases separates them. CDR1 and CDR2 were assigned from the germline V gene (reference sequence) as SEHNR and FQNEAQ. The V and J segments used are TRBV7-9 and TRBJ1-1; TRBD1 could be the D gene, as 5 bases match. The sample was PBMCs, taken 9 days after transplant. This clonotype was sampled from a human patient who received an intestinal transplant, so some T cells may come from the graft donor. The base sequence is TGTGCCAGCAGCTTTACAGGGAACACTGAAGCTTTCTTT. Translation gives CASSFTGNTEAFF.